These 27 T cell receptor beta chains originate from one sample sequenced in a study of cytomegalovirus exposure and HLA in healthy donors (dated by TCRdb to 2017 to 2019). The library was built by means of the immunoSEQ multiplex PCR assay. This immuneACCESS table, as held by TCRdb, lists in-frame sequences with V and J called but not all clones. Of the missing ones, under half trace to an unresolved V gene in checked studies; the others have no known cause. This sample lists about 330,000 clones; roughly 89% were detected once. About 0.8% of the sample is in the top ten clones. Specimen: PBMCs. The receptors shown here come from a woman aged 18-29 years in good health and CMV-seronegative.

The V and J genes are TRBV27 and TRBJ2-4, with a weak D call TRBD2 (7 bases). The CDR3 runs to 14 residues. Germline V CDR1 and CDR2: MNHEY, SMNVEV (reference sequence). Trimming took off 8 bases at V and 7 bases at J, with 18 bases between the two ends. CDR3 protein: CASSERDGGNIQYF. The CDR3 DNA follows: TGTGCCAGCTCTGAGCGGGATGGGGGCAACATTCAGTACTTC.

This chain uses TRBV2 with TRBJ1-2; D ambiguous. The CDR3 is 13 residues long. Trimming stripped 1 base from V and 8 bases from J, with 11 bases between. Germline-derived CDR1 and CDR2 are SNHLY and FYNNEI. CDR3 sequence (DNA): TGTGCCAGCAGTGAAGGGGAGGGTAGCGGCTACACCTTC. Translated, it gives CASSEGEGSGYTF.

V and J are TRBV9 and TRBJ2-1, with TRBD2 matching over 16 bases. V gave up 1 base and J gave up 9 bases; unmatched junction bases: 7. The CDR3 has 17 amino acids. From germline, CDR1 is SGDLS and CDR2 YYNGEE. The CDR3, as DNA: TGTGCCAGCAGCGTATCGGGACTAGCGGGAGGGCCTGGTGAGCAGTTCTTC. This gives the protein CASSVSGLAGGPGEQFF.

The chain carries TRBV2 and TRBJ2-5; no clear D. V shed 6 bases and J shed 4 bases, with 6 bases lying between them. The CDR3 runs 11 residues. The germline V gene encodes CDR1 SNHLY and CDR2 FYNNEI. The CDR3 spells CASRRGETQYF. For the CDR3, the DNA is TGTGCCAGCAGGAGAGGAGAGACCCAGTACTTC.

The chain uses TRBV30 and TRBJ2-1; tentative D call: TRBD2 (6 bases). From germline, CDR1 is GTSNPN and CDR2 SVGIG (reference sequence). The CDR3 length is 17 residues. Trimming removed 1 base at V and 2 bases at J, with 18 bases between. The CDR3 bases are TGTGCCTGGAGTGGTTATGCGTCGGGAGCTCCCTACAATGAGCAGTTCTTC. Translated: CAWSGYASGAPYNEQFF.

The chain combines TRBV25-1 with TRBJ1-5, with a weak D call TRBD1 (5 bases). From germline, CDR1 is MGHDK and CDR2 SYGVNS. The CDR3 runs to 14 residues. Trimming cost V 4 bases and J 4 bases, with 11 bases left between them. As DNA, the CDR3 is TGTGCCAGCAGTGTAACAGGTCTTAATCAGCCCCAGCATTTT. Amino acids: CASSVTGLNQPQHF.

The chain uses TRBV5-4 and TRBJ2-1; TRBD2 agrees at 12 bases. Per the germline V gene, CDR1 is SGHNT and CDR2 is YYREEE (reference sequence). The length of the CDR3 is 17 residues. Losses at the gene ends were 3 bases for V and 4 bases for J; bases not matched to a gene: 8. The CDR3 DNA reads TGTGCCAGCAGCTCCAGACTAGCGGGAGAGTCATACAATGAGCAGTTCTTC. Translating it yields CASSSRLAGESYNEQFF.

The chain joins TRBV19 to TRBJ2-7; 7 nucleotides agree with TRBD1. V was pared by 10 bases and J by 2 bases, with 5 bases of the junction left unmatched. The CDR3 runs to 12 residues. CDR1 is LNHDA, CDR2 SQIVND, per germline (reference sequence). CDR3 sequence reads: CATSGQPYEQYF. CDR3 nucleotide sequence: TGTGCCACCTCGGGACAGCCCTACGAGCAGTACTTC.

The gene calls are TRBV27 and TRBJ2-7; 7 nucleotides match TRBD1. Germline V gives CDR1 MNHEY, CDR2 SMNVEV (reference sequence). V lost 4 bases to trimming and J lost 6 bases; unmatched junction nucleotides: 9. The CDR3 sequence is 14 residues long. CDR3 sequence: CASSSWTGVSEQYF. The CDR3 DNA is TGTGCCAGCAGTTCATGGACAGGAGTAAGCGAGCAGTACTTC.

The chain carries TRBV25-1 and TRBJ1-4; D is undetermined. CDR1 and CDR2 (germline): MGHDK, SYGVNS. The CDR3 totals 18 residues. Trimming pared 4 bases from V and 5 bases from J, leaving 23 bases between. Here the CDR3 reads CASSVPPSRSGYNEKLFF. In nucleotides, the CDR3 is TGTGCCAGCAGTGTCCCCCCCTCGCGGAGTGGTTACAATGAAAAACTGTTTTTT. The variable domain in full, with the rest retrieved from reference TRBV25-1 and TRBJ1-4, is EADIYQTPRYLVIGTGKKITLECSQTMGHDKMYWYQQDPGMELHLIHYSYGVNSTEKGDLSSESTVSRIRTEHFPLTLESARPSHTSQYLCASSVPPSRSGYNEKLFFGSGTQLSVL.

This rearrangement joins TRBV28 to TRBJ1-1; unclear D gene. Per germline, CDR1 MDHEN and CDR2 SYDVKM. CDR3 length: 13 amino acids. V lost 2 bases and J lost 8, with 12 bases in between. The CDR3 nucleotides are TGTGCCAGCAGTTTAGGGCGGGGAGGCGAAGCTTTCTTT. Amino acid sequence: CASSLGRGGEAFF.

Only one count was recorded for this clone. The chain joins TRBV4-3 to TRBJ2-7, with TRBD1 matching over 8 bases. Germline assignment: CDR1 LGHNA and CDR2 YSLEER. This CDR3 is 15 amino acids long. V lost 5 bases and J lost 1; bases outside the gene matches: 7. The CDR3 spells CASSKYRTGSYEQYF. The CDR3 DNA follows: TGCGCCAGCAGCAAATATCGGACAGGGTCCTACGAGCAGTACTTC.

The genes are TRBV27 and TRBJ2-7, with TRBD2 as a possible D gene (5 bases). Germline CDR1 is MNHEY and CDR2 is SMNVEV (reference sequence). This CDR3 comprises 13 residues. Trimming took off 8 bases at V and 1 base at J, with 12 bases between the two ends. In DNA, the CDR3 is TGTGCCAGCGCCGGAGGTGGGTCCTACGAGCAGTACTTC. Translated, it gives CASAGGGSYEQYF.

Points on this clone: Different DNA sequences within this sample yield the same CDR3. The J gene is TRBJ1-1, the V gene TRBV10-1; TRBD1 might be the D (6 bases). The germline gives CDR1 WNHNN, CDR2 SYGVQD (reference sequence). V was cut by 9 bases and J by 7 bases, with 12 bases left in between. CDR3 size: 11 residues. The CDR3 sequence is CARTGYGEAFF. The CDR3 region has the DNA TGCGCCAGGACAGGATATGGTGAAGCTTTCTTT.

The chain uses TRBV2 and TRBJ2-2, with D possibly matching TRBD2 (5 bases). V gave up 7 bases and J gave up 6 bases, with 15 bases separating them. The length of the CDR3 is 14 residues. Germline values: CDR1 SNHLY, CDR2 FYNNEI. CDR3 loop: CASTRRASPGELFF. For the CDR3, the DNA is TGTGCCAGCACCCGAAGGGCTAGCCCCGGGGAGCTGTTTTTT.

The chain has TRBV6-5 and TRBJ1-4; 10 bases map to TRBD1. CDR1 and CDR2 from the germline V gene are MNHEY and SVGAGI. The CDR3 runs 15 residues. With 6 bases clipped from V and 8 bases from J, the junction kept 9 bases outside the gene matches. In DNA, the CDR3 is TGTGCCAGCAGAGGCCTCGGGACAGGGGAGGAAAAACTGTTTTTT. Amino acids: CASRGLGTGEEKLFF.

The V gene is TRBV5-4, the J gene TRBJ1-2; possible D gene TRBD1, 5 bases. The CDR3 totals 15 residues. V lost 3 bases to trimming and J lost 6 bases, with 18 bases between them. Germline CDR1 and CDR2: SGHNT and YYREEE (reference sequence). CDR3 protein: CASSSPVDSRNGYTF. CDR3 nucleotides: TGTGCCAGCAGCTCGCCAGTAGACAGTAGGAATGGCTACACCTTC. The full variable domain, in which reference TRBV5-4 and TRBJ1-2 provide the parts outside the CDR3, is ETGVTQSPTHLIKTRGQQVTLRCSSQSGHNTVSWYQQALGQGPQFIFQYYREEENGRGNFPPRFSGLQFPNYSSELNVNALELDDSALYLCASSSPVDSRNGYTFGSGTRLTVV.

The CDR3 nucleotides read TGTGCCAGCAGTTCACAGGGGGGTCAGCCCCAGCATTTT. Translation: CASSSQGGQPQHF. The chain has TRBV6-5 and TRBJ1-5; 8 bases fit TRBD1. In germline, CDR1 is MNHEY, CDR2 SVGAGI. The V and J ends lost 4 bases and 6 bases, in that order; junction bases with no gene match: 2. The CDR3 runs to 13 residues.

This clone was seen just once. The rearrangement uses TRBV6-5 and TRBJ2-1, with D possibly matching TRBD2 (6 bases). Germline CDR1 reads MNHEY; CDR2 reads SVGAGI. This CDR3 spans 13 amino acids. V lost 2 bases and J lost 5, with 7 bases in between. In DNA, the CDR3 is TGTGCCAGCAGTTACGGGACTCACAATGAGCAGTTCTTC. Translation gives CASSYGTHNEQFF.

The chain employs TRBV27 and TRBJ1-1; possible D gene TRBD1, 5 bases. V was clipped by 2 bases and J by 8 bases, with 9 bases between them. The germline gives CDR1 MNHEY, CDR2 SMNVEV (reference sequence). The CDR3 contains 12 residues. The CDR3 DNA is TGTGCCAGCAGTTTAGTTGGGGGGGAAGCTTTCTTT. Amino acid sequence: CASSLVGGEAFF.

The rearrangement uses TRBV4-3 and TRBJ2-4; 7 bases agree with TRBD2. The germline V gene encodes CDR1 LGHNA and CDR2 YSLEER. This CDR3 is 18 amino acids long. The ends lost 4 bases at V and 0 bases at J; junction bases unmatched: 12. CDR3 DNA sequence: TGCGCCAGCAGCCCCATTTTACTAGCGCCTGTAGCCAAAAACATTCAGTACTTC. Amino acids: CASSPILLAPVAKNIQYF.

This clone occurred a few times. The junction does not match germline at one end; this may be a read error. This chain uses TRBV4-2 with TRBJ1-3; maybe TRBD1 (6 bases). Germline CDR1 and CDR2: LGHNA and YNFKEQ. The CDR3 has 19 residues. This CDR3 is CASTQGPPANRVSGNTIYF. CDR3 nucleotides: TGTGCCAGCACCCAAGGGCCTCCGGCTAACAGGGTATCTGGAAACACCATATATTTT.

The rearrangement uses TRBV9 and TRBJ2-7, with 10 bases matching TRBD2. CDR1 is SGDLS, CDR2 YYNGEE, per germline. The CDR3 covers 15 residues. With 3 bases clipped from V and 1 base from J, the junction kept 4 bases outside the gene matches. The CDR3 here is CASSAVAGGSYEQYF. CDR3 nucleotides: TGTGCCAGCAGCGCCGTAGCGGGAGGTTCCTACGAGCAGTACTTC.

This chain joins TRBV20-1 and TRBJ1-2; 7 bases map to TRBD1. Germline trimming cut 6 bases from V and 8 bases from J; bases unmatched to any gene: 6. There are 11 residues in the CDR3. Germline V CDR1 and CDR2: DFQATT, SNEGSKA (reference sequence). The CDR3 DNA sequence: TGCAGTGCCGATGACAGGGCCGGCTACACCTTC. This gives the protein CSADDRAGYTF.

The chain couples TRBV2 to TRBJ2-3; 11 bases match TRBD2. Germline CDR1 and CDR2: SNHLY and FYNNEI. The CDR3 has 15 residues. V shed 5 bases and J 5 bases; nucleotides not matched to a gene: 6. The CDR3 DNA follows: TGTGCCAGCAGTAAGGGACTAGCGGTAGGAGATACGCAGTATTTT. Amino acids: CASSKGLAVGDTQYF. The whole variable domain, remainder taken from reference TRBV2 and TRBJ2-3, is EPEVTQTPSHQVTQMGQEVILRCVPISNHLYFYWYRQILGQKVEFLVSFYNNEISEKSEIFDDQFSVERPDGSNFTLKIRSTKLEDSAMYFCASSKGLAVGDTQYFGPGTRLTVL.

The chain recombines TRBV4-3 with TRBJ2-7; a possible D gene is TRBD1 (5 bases). The ends were cut back, 0 bases at V and 0 bases at J, with 12 bases in the middle. Germline loops: CDR1 LGHNA, CDR2 YSLEER. This CDR3 has 16 amino acids. CDR3 DNA: TGCGCCAGCAGCCAAGAGCAGTCAGGGCACTCCTACGAGCAGTACTTC. Residues: CASSQEQSGHSYEQYF.

This clone was detected only once. This rearrangement joins TRBV2 to TRBJ2-2, with 10 bases fitting TRBD1. Germline V gives CDR1 SNHLY, CDR2 FYNNEI. V shed 6 bases and J 5 bases; nucleotides not matched to a gene: 9. This CDR3 is built from 16 residues. CDR3 protein: CASSLQGTGVTGELFF. For the CDR3, the DNA is TGTGCCAGCAGCCTACAGGGGACAGGGGTGACCGGGGAGCTGTTTTTT.